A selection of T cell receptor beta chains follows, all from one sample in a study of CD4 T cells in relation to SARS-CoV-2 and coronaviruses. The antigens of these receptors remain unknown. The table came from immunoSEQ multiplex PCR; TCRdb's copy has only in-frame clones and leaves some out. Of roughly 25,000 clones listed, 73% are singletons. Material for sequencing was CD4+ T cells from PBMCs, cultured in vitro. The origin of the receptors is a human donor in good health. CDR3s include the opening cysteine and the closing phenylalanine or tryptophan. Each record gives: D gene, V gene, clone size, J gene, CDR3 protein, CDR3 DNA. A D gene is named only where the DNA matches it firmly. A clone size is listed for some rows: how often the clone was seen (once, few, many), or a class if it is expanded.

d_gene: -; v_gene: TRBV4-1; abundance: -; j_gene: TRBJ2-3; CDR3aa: CASSQDKASAADTQYF; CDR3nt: TGCGCCAGCAGCCAAGATAAGGCGTCGGCTGCAGATACGCAGTATTTT
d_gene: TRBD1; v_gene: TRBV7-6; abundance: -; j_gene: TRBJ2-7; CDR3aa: CASSLDPGQNYEQYF; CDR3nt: TGTGCCAGCAGCTTAGATCCGGGACAGAACTACGAGCAGTACTTC
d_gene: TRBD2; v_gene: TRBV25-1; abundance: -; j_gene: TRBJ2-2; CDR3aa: CASRLAGGSGELFF; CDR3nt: TGTGCCAGCAGACTAGCGGGAGGCTCCGGGGAGCTGTTTTTT
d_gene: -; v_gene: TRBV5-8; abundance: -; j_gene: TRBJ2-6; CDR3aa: CASSLGPPLDLSGANVLTF; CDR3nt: TGTGCCAGCAGCTTGGGACCACCTCTGGATCTCTCTGGGGCCAACGTCCTGACTTTC
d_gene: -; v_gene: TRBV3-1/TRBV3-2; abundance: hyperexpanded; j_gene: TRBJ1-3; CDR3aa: CASSQDWSRSGNTIYF; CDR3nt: TGTGCCAGCAGCCAAGATTGGAGCCGATCTGGAAACACCATATATTTT
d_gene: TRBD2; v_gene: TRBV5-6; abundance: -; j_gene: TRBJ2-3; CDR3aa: CASSSGLGSTDTQYF; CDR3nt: TGTGCCAGCAGCTCGGGACTAGGCAGCACAGATACGCAGTATTTT
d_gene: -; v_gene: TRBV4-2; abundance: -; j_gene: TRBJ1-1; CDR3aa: CASSQEGGFNTEAFF; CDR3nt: TGTGCCAGCAGCCAAGAGGGAGGTTTTAACACTGAAGCTTTCTTT
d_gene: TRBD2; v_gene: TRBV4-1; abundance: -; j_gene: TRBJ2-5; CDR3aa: CASSQDLAGGLETQYF; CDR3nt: TGCGCCAGCAGCCAAGATCTAGCGGGAGGGTTGGAGACCCAGTACTTC
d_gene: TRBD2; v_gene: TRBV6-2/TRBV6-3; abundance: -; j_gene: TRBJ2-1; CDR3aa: CASSYPASGTVANEQFF; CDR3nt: TGTGCCAGCAGTTACCCGGCTAGCGGGACGGTTGCAAATGAGCAGTTCTTC
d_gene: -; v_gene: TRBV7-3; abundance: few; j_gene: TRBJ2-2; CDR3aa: CASSRQGGNTGELFF; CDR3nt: TGTGCCAGCAGCAGACAGGGAGGGAACACCGGGGAGCTGTTTTTT
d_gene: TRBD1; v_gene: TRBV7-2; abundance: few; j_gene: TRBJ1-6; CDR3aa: CASSLRQGARNSPLHF; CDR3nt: TGTGCCAGCAGCTTGCGGCAGGGGGCTAGGAATTCACCCCTCCACTTT
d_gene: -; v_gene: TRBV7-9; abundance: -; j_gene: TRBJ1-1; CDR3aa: CASSLAGIAEAFF; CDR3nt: TGTGCCAGCAGCTTAGCGGGAATTGCTGAAGCTTTCTTT
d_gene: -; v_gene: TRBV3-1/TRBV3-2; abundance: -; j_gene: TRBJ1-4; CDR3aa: CASSLNPTSGTNEKLFF; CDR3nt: TGTGCCAGCAGCCTGAACCCAACGTCAGGAACTAATGAAAAACTGTTTTTT
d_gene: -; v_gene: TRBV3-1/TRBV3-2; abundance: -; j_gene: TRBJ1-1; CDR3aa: CASATGGNLNTEAFF; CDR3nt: TGTGCCAGCGCCACGGGGGGCAATTTAAACACTGAAGCTTTCTTT
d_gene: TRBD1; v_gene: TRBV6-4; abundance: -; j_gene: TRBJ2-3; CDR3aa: CASSEGTGGADTQYF; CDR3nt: TGTGCCAGCAGTGAAGGGACAGGCGGGGCAGATACGCAGTATTTT
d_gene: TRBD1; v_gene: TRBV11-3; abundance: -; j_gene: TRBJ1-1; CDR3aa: CASSLGQENTEAFF; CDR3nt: TGTGCCAGCAGCCTGGGACAGGAGAACACTGAAGCTTTCTTT
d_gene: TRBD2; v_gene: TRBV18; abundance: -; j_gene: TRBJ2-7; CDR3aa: CASSRMAGDEQYF; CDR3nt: TGTGCCAGCTCCCGGATGGCGGGGGACGAGCAGTACTTC
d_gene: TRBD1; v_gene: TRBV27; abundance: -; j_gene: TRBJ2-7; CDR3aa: CASSLSLQGEYEQYF; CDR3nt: TGTGCCAGCAGTTTATCGTTACAGGGGGAGTACGAGCAGTACTTC
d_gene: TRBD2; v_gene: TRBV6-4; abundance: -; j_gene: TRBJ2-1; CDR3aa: CASSEETGLEKFF; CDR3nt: TGTGCCAGCAGTGAAGAAACGGGACTAGAGAAGTTCTTC
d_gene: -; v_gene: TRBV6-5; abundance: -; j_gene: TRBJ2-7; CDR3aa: CASSYSHRSLSYEQYF; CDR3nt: TGTGCCAGCAGCTACAGTCACAGATCCCTCTCCTACGAGCAGTACTTC
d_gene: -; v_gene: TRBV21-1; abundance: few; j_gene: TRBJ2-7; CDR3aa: CASSTHRGWEQYF; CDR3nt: TGTGCCAGCAGCACCCACAGGGGTTGGGAGCAGTACTTC
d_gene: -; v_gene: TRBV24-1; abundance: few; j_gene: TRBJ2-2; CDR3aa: CATSLIGGRELFF; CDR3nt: TGTGCCACCAGTTTGATAGGTGGACGGGAGCTGTTTTTT